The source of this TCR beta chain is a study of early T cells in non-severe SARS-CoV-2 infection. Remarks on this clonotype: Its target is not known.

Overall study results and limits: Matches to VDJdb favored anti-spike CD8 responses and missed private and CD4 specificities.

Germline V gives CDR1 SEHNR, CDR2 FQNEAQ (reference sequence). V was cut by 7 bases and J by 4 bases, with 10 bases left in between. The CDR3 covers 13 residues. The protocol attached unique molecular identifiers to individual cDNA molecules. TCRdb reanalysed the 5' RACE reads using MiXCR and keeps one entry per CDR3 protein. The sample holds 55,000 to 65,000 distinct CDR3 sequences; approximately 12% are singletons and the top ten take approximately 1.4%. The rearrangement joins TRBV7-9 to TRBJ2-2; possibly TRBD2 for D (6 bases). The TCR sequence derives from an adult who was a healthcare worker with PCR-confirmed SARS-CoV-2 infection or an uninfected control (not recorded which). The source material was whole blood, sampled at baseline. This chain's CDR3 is CASIGGGTGELFF. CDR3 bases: TGTGCCAGCATCGGGGGAGGCACCGGGGAGCTGTTTTTT.